The clone carrying this T cell receptor beta chain was detected only a few times. Antigen specificity is unknown. 13 Jbeta primers and 60 Vbeta primers were used for the PCR. Sequencing used immunoSEQ multiplex PCR; TCRdb keeps in-frame clones, though not all of them. The sample lists over 120,000 clones; about 80% were seen once. The sample comes from a study of cytomegalovirus exposure and HLA in healthy donors. Study outcomes and limitations: Accurate predictions that matched the HLA-A and HLA-B alleles of most subjects were reportedly made from TCR beta sequences. Both high specificity and high sensitivity reportedly marked the classifier's diagnosis of cytomegalovirus status. Available immune exposure information covered CMV serostatus only. Among TCR beta chains, those listed as cytomegalovirus-associated numbered fewer than 200.

The CDR3 consists of 13 residues. Germline V gene data show CDR1 as LNHDA and CDR2 as SQIVND (reference sequence). With V trimmed by 4 bases and J by 5 bases, 1 base remained unmatched. This clonotype was obtained from a woman between 55 and 75 years old in good health and CMV-seropositive. Specimen: PBMCs. The rearrangement links TRBV19 to TRBJ2-2, with 7 bases matching TRBD1. The CDR3 nucleotides are TGTGCCAGTAGTAACAGGGGTACCGGGGAGCTGTTTTTT. Its protein product is CASSNRGTGELFF.